The 25 T cell receptor beta chains given below trace back to one sample, sequenced in a study of early T cells in non-severe SARS-CoV-2 infection (dated by TCRdb to the early 2020s). The method behind the library was 5' RACE. The run used a NextSeq 500. The public reads were reprocessed in TCRdb via fastp at Q25 and MiXCR, keeping in-frame beta chains. Every CDR3 protein is listed once, alongside the most common genes and DNA of its rows. A total of approximately 89,000 distinct CDR3 sequences appear in this sample, about 14% of them only once. Roughly 3% of the sample is held by the ten biggest clonotypes. Specimen: whole blood. Receptor source: an adult who was a healthcare worker with PCR-confirmed SARS-CoV-2 infection or an uninfected control (not recorded which).

J is TRBJ2-7 and V is TRBV20-1; D gene unclear. Per the germline V gene, CDR1 is DFQATT and CDR2 is SNEGSKA (reference sequence). The CDR3 covers 14 residues. Trimming cost V 3 bases and J 2 bases, with 14 bases left between them. The CDR3 DNA reads as TGCAGTGCTAGGGCCGGATCACCGCCCTACGAGCAGTACTTC. Its translation is CSARAGSPPYEQYF.

This clonotype was recorded many times. The genes are TRBV24-1 and TRBJ2-3; 7 bases are shared with TRBD2. Germline CDR1 and CDR2: KGHDR and SFDVKD. The CDR3 is made up of 14 amino acids. V was pared by 9 bases and J by 2 bases, with 7 bases of the junction left unmatched. The CDR3 loop is CATGGAGNTDTQYF. The CDR3 DNA is TGTGCCACCGGGGGAGCGGGAAACACAGATACGCAGTATTTT.

This clonotype was observed at least ten times. The chain couples TRBV11-2 to TRBJ2-3; possible D gene TRBD2, 5 bases. Germline V CDR1 and CDR2: SGHAT, FQNNGV. Trimming shortened V by 5 bases and J by 6 bases, and 12 bases separated the two germline ends. CDR3 length equals 13 residues. As DNA, the CDR3 is TGTGCCAGCAGCGCGGGCCAGATTGATACGCAGTATTTT. Amino acid sequence: CASSAGQIDTQYF.

The chain combines TRBV28 with TRBJ1-5; maybe TRBD1 (5 bases). V was pared by 7 bases and J by 3 bases, with 16 bases between. CDR1 is MDHEN and CDR2 is SYDVKM in the germline V gene. The CDR3 is 15 amino acids. The CDR3 nucleotides are TGTGCCAGCATCCCGGGACTATGGTTCAATCAGCCCCAGCATTTT. Its translation is CASIPGLWFNQPQHF.

This clonotype has more than one count but fewer than ten. The chain couples TRBV6-2 or TRBV6-3 to TRBJ2-1, with 12 bases aligning to TRBD2. The germline CDR1 and CDR2 sequences are MNHEY and SVGEGT. J gave up 12 bases and V 0 bases, and 9 bases lay outside the gene matches. This CDR3 spans 16 amino acids. The CDR3 protein is CASSYSFLAGGSRQFF. In nucleotides, the CDR3 is TGTGCCAGCAGTTACTCGTTCCTAGCGGGGGGGAGTAGGCAGTTCTTC.

This clonotype was seen more than once but under ten times. The chain combines TRBV12-2 with TRBJ2-2; the table's D gene call, TRBD1, was not cross checked with the DNA. TRBV12-2 is an annotated pseudogene. The CDR3 totals 17 residues. CDR3 coding DNA: TGTGCAAGTCGCTTTTGTGGACCGGGACAGGGTAGCGGGGAGCTGTTTTTT. Protein: CASRFCGPGQGSGELFF.

The chain has TRBV28 and TRBJ2-2; D gene uncertain. Germline CDR1 reads MDHEN; CDR2 reads SYDVKM. The V end lost 3 bases, the J end lost 0 bases, and 8 bases lay between the germline ends. The CDR3 extends over 15 amino acids. CDR3 coding DNA: TGTGCCAGCAGTTTTATCGGAACGAACACCGGGGAGCTGTTTTTT. It yields the protein CASSFIGTNTGELFF.

Regarding this clonotype: One junction end disagrees with the germline gene, perhaps due to a read error. The chain has TRBV7-8 and TRBJ1-5; D may be TRBD1 (5 bases). There are 15 residues in the CDR3. Germline CDR1 is SGHVS and CDR2 is FQNEAQ. For the CDR3, the DNA is TGTGTCAGCAGCTTATTCTTGGCAGGGCATCAGCCCCAGCATTTT. Translation: CVSSLFLAGHQPQHF.

The rearrangement joins TRBV9 to TRBJ2-5; TRBD2 aligns across 7 bases. V lost 4 bases, J lost 5 bases, and 11 bases stayed unmatched. Germline V CDR1 and CDR2: SGDLS, YYNGEE. The CDR3 length is 15 residues. The CDR3 coding sequence is TGTGCCAGCAGCCCCACCGGGACTACGAAGGAGACCCAGTACTTC. Translation gives CASSPTGTTKETQYF.

The genes are TRBV27 and TRBJ2-1; weak D call: TRBD1 (5 bases). The CDR3 runs to 15 residues. Trimming removed 2 bases from V and 6 bases from J, with 14 bases in between. Germline CDR1 reads MNHEY; CDR2 reads SMNVEV (reference sequence). CDR3 sequence reads: CASSLLDTTFNEQFF. DNA for the CDR3: TGTGCCAGCAGTTTACTGGACACCACCTTCAATGAGCAGTTCTTC.

This clonotype has a handful of counts. The chain is built from TRBV7-9 and TRBJ2-1; D may be TRBD1 (5 bases). The CDR3 consists of 17 residues. CDR1 is SEHNR, CDR2 FQNEAQ, per germline (reference sequence). The V and J ends lost 0 bases and 2 bases respectively, with 14 bases between them. The CDR3 DNA sequence: TGTGCCAGCAGCTTAGCAGGTGGAGCAGGGACCTACAATGAGCAGTTCTTC. This sequence encodes CASSLAGGAGTYNEQFF.

This clonotype came up many times. The gene calls are TRBV28 and TRBJ2-5, with TRBD1 identical over 8 bases. CDR1 is MDHEN, CDR2 SYDVKM, per germline. The CDR3 loop spans 16 amino acids. V shed 5 bases, J shed 3 bases, and the junction held 11 bases outside the gene matches. Written as DNA, the CDR3 is TGTGCCAGCAGTCCCGACCCGACAGGGGTGGAAGAGACCCAGTACTTC. Its translation is CASSPDPTGVEETQYF.

This chain joins TRBV20-1 and TRBJ2-4; 14 nucleotides line up with TRBD2. Germline V CDR1 and CDR2: DFQATT, SNEGSKA (reference sequence). The CDR3 is 15 residues long. V dropped 5 bases and J dropped 10; count of bases not matched to a gene: 10. The CDR3 DNA reads as TGCAGTGCTTACCCCTCCGGGACTAGCGGGAGAATTCAGTACTTC. Translation gives CSAYPSGTSGRIQYF.

This clonotype appeared many times. CDR3 DNA: TGTGCCAGCAGCCCTTGGGATAGCGGGAGTAATTACGAGCAGTACTTC. Amino acids: CASSPWDSGSNYEQYF. The chain carries TRBV6-2 or TRBV6-3 and TRBJ2-7; 9 bases agree with TRBD2. This CDR3 is 16 amino acids long. Germline trimming cut 6 bases from V and 4 bases from J; bases unmatched to any gene: 13. Germline values: CDR1 MNHEY, CDR2 SVGEGT.

The table lists this clonotype with many counts. Written as DNA, the CDR3 is TGTGCCAGCAGCTTAAATAGGGAGGGCTACGAGCAGTACTTC. Protein: CASSLNREGYEQYF. The rearrangement links TRBV11-3 to TRBJ2-7; TRBD2 matches at 7 bases. The CDR3 is 14 amino acids. Unmatched junction bases numbered 4, after V lost 2 bases and J lost 3 bases. CDR1 is SGHNT and CDR2 is YENEEA in the germline V gene.

The chain is built from TRBV5-5 and TRBJ1-4; TRBD1 is a possible D gene (6 bases). The CDR3 consists of 15 residues. In germline, CDR1 is SGHKS, CDR2 YYEKEE (reference sequence). Trimming removed 4 bases at V and 0 bases at J, with 10 bases between. The CDR3 bases are TGTGCCAGCAGCGTCAGGGGTTCAACTAATGAAAAACTGTTTTTT. This gives the protein CASSVRGSTNEKLFF.

This clonotype was seen a handful of times. The gene calls are TRBV5-1 and TRBJ2-1, with D hard to call. CDR3 length: 13 amino acids. Trimming shortened V by 4 bases and J by 6 bases, and 11 bases separated the two germline ends. CDR1 is SGHRS, CDR2 YFSETQ, per germline. CDR3 nucleotides: TGCGCCAGCAGCCCCACCCCGTCCAATGAGCAGTTCTTC. Translated: CASSPTPSNEQFF. Supplemented by reference TRBV5-1 and TRBJ2-1, the full variable domain reads KAGVTQTPRYLIKTRGQQVTLSCSPISGHRSVSWYQQTPGQGLQFLFEYFSETQRNKGNFPGRFSGRQFSNSRSEMNVSTLELGDSALYLCASSPTPSNEQFFGPGTRLTVL.

This clonotype was detected a few times. CDR3 DNA: TGTGCCAGCAGCTACGGGACAGGGTCAGACTACGAGCAGTACTTC. Its translation is CASSYGTGSDYEQYF. V is TRBV7-9 and J is TRBJ2-7; the match to TRBD1 covers 9 bases. V lost 4 bases to trimming and J lost 3 bases; unmatched junction nucleotides: 7. CDR3 length equals 15 residues. Germline values: CDR1 SEHNR, CDR2 FQNEAQ (reference sequence).

The chain employs TRBV27 and TRBJ2-7, with TRBD1 identical over 10 bases. From germline, CDR1 is MNHEY and CDR2 SMNVEV (reference sequence). V shed 2 bases and J 6 bases; nucleotides not matched to a gene: 7. This CDR3 region has 15 residues. CDR3 sequence: CASSLSGTGVAEQYF. The CDR3 nucleotides read TGTGCCAGCAGTTTAAGTGGGACAGGGGTTGCCGAGCAGTACTTC.

The chain carries TRBV14 and TRBJ2-7; 7 nucleotides align to TRBD1. Unmatched junction bases numbered 9, after V lost 5 bases and J lost 5 bases. The germline CDR1 and CDR2 sequences are SGHDN and FVKESK. This CDR3 spans 14 amino acids. The CDR3 loop is CASSYGQVPDEQYF. The CDR3 region has the DNA TGTGCCAGCAGCTACGGACAGGTACCGGACGAGCAGTACTTC.

The CDR3 nucleotides are TGCAGCGTTGAAGGCTTGGAACAGGGAGGCACAGATACGCAGTATTTT. Residues: CSVEGLEQGGTDTQYF. The gene calls are TRBV29-1 and TRBJ2-3; tentatively, D is TRBD1 (6 bases). Germline V gene sequence: CDR1 SQVTM, CDR2 ANQGSEA. V shed 1 base and J shed 1 base, with 15 bases lying between them. The CDR3 is made up of 16 amino acids.

This clonotype was recorded a few times. This chain connects TRBV18 to TRBJ2-7, with 8 positions matching TRBD1. Unmatched junction bases numbered 4, after V lost 0 bases and J lost 3 bases. The CDR3 has 15 amino acids. Germline V lookup: CDR1 KGHSH, CDR2 LQKENI. This chain's CDR3 is CASSPPGQELYEQYF. The CDR3 DNA reads as TGTGCCAGCTCACCACCGGGACAGGAACTCTACGAGCAGTACTTC. The entire variable domain, with the rest obtained from reference TRBV18 and TRBJ2-7, is as follows: NAGVMQNPRHLVRRRGQEARLRCSPMKGHSHVYWYRQLPEEGLKFMVYLQKENIIDESGMPKERFSAEFPKEGPSILRIQQVVRGDSAAYFCASSPPGQELYEQYFGPGTRLTVT.

This chain connects TRBV7-9 to TRBJ1-2; tentatively, D is TRBD1 (6 bases). The ends were cut back, 4 bases at V and 0 bases at J, with 9 bases in the middle. Germline CDR1 is SEHNR and CDR2 is FQNEAQ (reference sequence). The CDR3 contains 14 residues. The CDR3 DNA reads as TGTGCCAGCAGCTCGGGGACAACTAACTATGGCTACACCTTC. Encoded protein: CASSSGTTNYGYTF.

This chain connects TRBV2 to TRBJ2-1; 8 bases fit TRBD2. The CDR3 length is 12 residues. With V trimmed by 5 bases and J by 10 bases, 4 bases remained unmatched. Germline assignment: CDR1 SNHLY and CDR2 FYNNEI. The CDR3 nucleotides are TGTGCCAGCAGTCGTACTAGCGGAGAGCAGTTCTTC. Translating it yields CASSRTSGEQFF.

This rearrangement joins TRBV4-1 to TRBJ2-3, with 10 bases lining up with TRBD2. CDR3 length: 19 residues. CDR1 is MGHRA and CDR2 is YSYEKL in the germline V gene. V trimming: 4 bases; J trimming: 2 bases; junction bases outside the gene matches: 15. CDR3 coding DNA: TGCGCCAGCAGCCCCTACGGGAGCGGGAGGGTGAGAATCACAGATACGCAGTATTTT. This codes for CASSPYGSGRVRITDTQYF.